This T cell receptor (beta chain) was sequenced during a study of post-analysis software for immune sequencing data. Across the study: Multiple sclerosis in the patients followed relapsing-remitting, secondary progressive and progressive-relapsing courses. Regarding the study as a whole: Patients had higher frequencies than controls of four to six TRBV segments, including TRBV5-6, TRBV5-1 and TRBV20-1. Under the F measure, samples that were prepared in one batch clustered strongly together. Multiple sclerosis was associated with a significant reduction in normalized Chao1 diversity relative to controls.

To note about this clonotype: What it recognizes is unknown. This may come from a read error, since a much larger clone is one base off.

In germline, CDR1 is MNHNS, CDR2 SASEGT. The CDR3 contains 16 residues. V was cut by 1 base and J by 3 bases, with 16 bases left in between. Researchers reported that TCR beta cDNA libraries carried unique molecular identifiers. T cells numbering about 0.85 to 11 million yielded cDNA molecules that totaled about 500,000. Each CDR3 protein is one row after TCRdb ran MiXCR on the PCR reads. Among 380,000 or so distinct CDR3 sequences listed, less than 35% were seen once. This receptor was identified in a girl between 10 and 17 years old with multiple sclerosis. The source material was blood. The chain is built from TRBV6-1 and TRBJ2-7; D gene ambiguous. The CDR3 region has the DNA TGTGCCAGCAGTGAAGGGTGGCCTATCTACTACTACGAGCAGTACTTC. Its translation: CASSEGWPIYYYEQYF.